Below, 28 T cell receptor beta chains from the same sample are listed, as sequenced in a study of regulatory T cells in long-lasting Graves disease. Building of the TCR beta libraries involved iRepertoire HTBI primers and Arm-PCR of CDR3 regions. TCRdb redid the calling of the multiplex PCR reads with MiXCR, one entry per CDR3 protein. The sample shows about 560,000 distinct CDR3 sequences, around 16% of them seen only once. Time point described: newly diagnosed GD, antithyroid drugs for less than 3 months. Scientists built the TCR library using RNA that was extracted from PBMCs. This same sample was also taken into another study, of T cells in Graves' hyperthyroidism and ophthalmopathy.

Sequenced here: peripheral blood mononuclear cells (PBMCs), sampled at new diagnosis, from a patient treated with antithyroid drugs. All receptors derive from a man in his late teens or twenties with Graves disease.

This clonotype was picked up many times. V and J are TRBV5-5 and TRBJ2-2, with D possibly TRBD1 on 5 matching bases. Germline loops: CDR1 SGHKS, CDR2 YYEKEE (reference sequence). Between the trimmed V and J ends, which lost 2 bases and 7 bases, there was a span of 15 bases. The CDR3 totals 15 residues. The CDR3 here is CASSFQGLQGGELFF. CDR3 sequence (DNA): TGTGCCAGCAGCTTTCAGGGCCTTCAGGGCGGGGAGCTGTTTTTT.

This clonotype turned up a few times. The gene calls are TRBV2 and TRBJ1-6, with TRBD1 matching 9 bases. Trimming at V came to 11 bases and at J to 2 bases, leaving 7 bases not matched to a gene. The germline V gene has CDR1 SNHLY and CDR2 FYNNEI. The CDR3 runs 15 residues. DNA of the CDR3: TGTGCCCTTGGACAGGGGAGGACCTATAATTCACCCCTCCACTTT. Amino acid sequence: CALGQGRTYNSPLHF.

The table lists this clonotype with a few counts. The V call is TRBV20-1, the J call TRBJ1-5; tentatively, D is TRBD1 (5 bases). Per the germline V gene, CDR1 is DFQATT and CDR2 is SNEGSKA (reference sequence). CDR3 length: 15 residues. Trimming took 1 base from V and 0 from J, leaving 10 bases between them. CDR3 DNA sequence: TGCAGTGCTAGAGTATCGGGGGGTAGCAATCAGCCCCAGCATTTT. Its translation: CSARVSGGSNQPQHF.

This clonotype was picked up many times. The chain carries TRBV27 and TRBJ2-7, with D unresolved. The V and J ends lost 3 bases and 3 bases respectively, with 9 bases between them. The V gene's germline CDR1 is MNHEY and CDR2 SMNVEV (reference sequence). The CDR3 runs to 13 residues. CDR3 coding DNA: TGTGCCAGCAGTTTTACGGTCCGCTACGAGCAGTACTTC. The encoded protein is CASSFTVRYEQYF.

This clonotype was observed many times. The chain is built from TRBV18 and TRBJ1-1, with D tentatively TRBD1 (6 bases). Per the germline V gene, CDR1 is KGHSH and CDR2 is LQKENI. Trimming left V 1 base short and J 0 bases short, with 12 bases between. The CDR3 totals 16 residues. CDR3 sequence: CASSPQAGALNTEAFF. CDR3 nucleotides: TGTGCCAGCTCACCACAGGCAGGGGCCTTGAACACTGAAGCTTTCTTT.

This clonotype was seen at least ten times. The chain joins TRBV2 to TRBJ2-1; 7 positions match TRBD2. V gave up 6 bases and J gave up 0 bases; unmatched junction bases: 8. Germline-derived CDR1 and CDR2 are SNHLY and FYNNEI. CDR3 length: 16 residues. For the CDR3, the DNA is TGTGCCAGCAGGGTCAGCGGGAAAGCCTCCTACAATGAGCAGTTCTTC. Translation: CASRVSGKASYNEQFF.

V and J are TRBV20-1 and TRBJ2-7; 7 nucleotides line up with TRBD2. The germline V gene has CDR1 DFQATT and CDR2 SNEGSKA (reference sequence). V dropped 1 base and J dropped 2; count of bases not matched to a gene: 8. The CDR3 extends over 15 amino acids. The CDR3: CSARVYGGRAYEQYF. In DNA form, the CDR3 reads TGCAGTGCTAGAGTCTATGGCGGGAGAGCCTACGAGCAGTACTTC.

Ten or more counts support this clonotype. V usage is TRBV2 and J usage is TRBJ2-7; TRBD1 is a possible D gene (6 bases). With 6 bases removed from V and 3 bases from J, the gap between germline ends came to 9 bases. The CDR3 has 12 amino acids. Germline CDR1 SNHLY, CDR2 FYNNEI. In DNA, the CDR3 is TGTGCCAGCAGGATACAGGGCTACGAGCAGTACTTC. Protein sequence: CASRIQGYEQYF.

Of note for this clonotype: No conserved phenylalanine or tryptophan ends this CDR3, so it is likely a read error. V gene TRBV28 combines with J gene TRBJ2-7; D gene ambiguous. The germline V gene has CDR1 MDHEN and CDR2 SYDVKM. Trimming left V 7 bases short and J 4 bases short, with 8 bases between. This CDR3 spans 11 amino acids. The DNA of the CDR3 is TGTGCCAGCACTGGGTTATACGAGCAGTACCTC. It specifies CASTGLYEQYL.

This clonotype has only a few counts. This may arise from a read error, as a much more abundant clone is one base away. This sequence joins TRBV28 and TRBJ2-1; D ambiguous. The CDR3 runs to 11 residues. Germline-derived CDR1 and CDR2 are MDHEN and SYDVKM. CDR3 coding DNA: TGTGCCAGCGGATACGACAATGAGCAGTCCTTC. The encoded protein is CASGYDNEQSF.

The sample holds many counts of this clonotype. V and J are TRBV12-5 and TRBJ2-7; no reliable D call. Germline V gene lookup returns CDR1 LGHNT and CDR2 FRNRAP. The CDR3 totals 14 residues. V shed 0 bases and J shed 5 bases, with 11 bases lying between them. CDR3 protein: CASGLVPGFHEQYF. CDR3 DNA sequence: TGTGCTAGTGGTTTGGTACCCGGTTTCCACGAGCAGTACTTC.

This clonotype was counted ten times or more. V usage is TRBV3-1 and J usage is TRBJ2-7, with a possible D match to TRBD2 (5 bases). The germline CDR1 and CDR2 sequences are LGHDT and YNNKEL (reference sequence). CDR3 size: 14 residues. Trimming removed 3 bases at V and 0 bases at J, with 9 bases between. In DNA, the CDR3 is TGTGCCAGCAGCCACGACTACAACTCCTACGAGCAGTACTTC. Protein product: CASSHDYNSYEQYF.

To note about this clonotype: Possible read error: a much larger clone is one base away. The chain combines TRBV7-9 with TRBJ2-5; 9 bases are a match to TRBD2. J lost 7 bases, V lost 0 bases, and 15 bases had no gene match. Germline CDR1 and CDR2: SEHNR and FQNEAQ (reference sequence). The CDR3 has 18 amino acids. CDR3: CASSLALGGLAPTGTQYF. CDR3 coding DNA: TGTGCCAGCAGCTTAGCGCTGGGGGGACTAGCACCAACAGGGACCCAGTACTTC.

This clonotype was recorded many times. V and J are TRBV6-1 and TRBJ1-1; tentative D call: TRBD1 (5 bases). The germline CDR1 and CDR2 sequences are MNHNS and SASEGT. The CDR3 is 14 residues long. V gave up 7 bases and J gave up 1 base, with 13 bases separating them. CDR3 protein: CASNLGPRNTEAFF. In DNA form, the CDR3 reads TGTGCCAGCAATTTGGGACCGAGGAACACTGAAGCTTTCTTT.

The chain couples TRBV20-1 to TRBJ1-4, with D possibly matching TRBD1 (5 bases). V was trimmed by 2 bases and J by 6 bases, leaving 16 bases between them. CDR1 is DFQATT and CDR2 is SNEGSKA in the germline V gene (reference sequence). CDR3 length: 15 residues. The CDR3: CSARHLGQEDEKLFF. The DNA of the CDR3 is TGCAGTGCTAGACACCTCGGACAAGAGGATGAAAAACTGTTTTTT.

This clonotype was observed a few times. The gene calls are TRBV5-1 and TRBJ2-2; D is unclear. Trimming took 5 bases from V and 1 from J, leaving 9 bases between them. Germline lookup yields CDR1 SGHRS and CDR2 YFSETQ. CDR3 size: 14 residues. The CDR3 reads CASRDALNTGELFF. DNA for the CDR3: TGCGCCAGCAGGGACGCTTTGAACACCGGGGAGCTGTTTTTT.

Concerning this clonotype: A much larger clone sits a single nucleotide away, making a read error possible. The chain is built from TRBV6-5 and TRBJ2-5; a possible D gene is TRBD1 (6 bases). The germline gives CDR1 MNHEY, CDR2 SVGAGI. The CDR3 has 14 residues. Trimming took 4 bases from V and 6 from J, leaving 15 bases between them. Here the CDR3 DNA reads TGTGCCAGCAGTTTTGGGACATGGGTTAAGACCCAGTACTTC. As protein: CASSFGTWVKTQYF.

This clonotype was detected many times. V is TRBV12-3 or TRBV12-4 and J is TRBJ2-7, with 9 bases matching TRBD2. The CDR3 is made up of 13 amino acids. The J segment lost 4 bases and the V segment lost 6 bases, leaving 4 bases of the junction unmatched. CDR3 nucleotide sequence: TGTGCCAGCAGGACTAGCGGACTTTACGAGCAGTACTTC. Amino acid sequence: CASRTSGLYEQYF.

The chain joins TRBV7-3 to TRBJ2-7, with D tentatively TRBD2 (6 bases). From germline, CDR1 is SGHTA and CDR2 FQGTGA. The germline V and J ends were trimmed by 1 base and 6 bases, with 7 bases remaining between them. This CDR3 is built from 12 residues. For the CDR3, the DNA is TGTGCCAGCAGCTTAATGGGAGGCGAGCAGTACTTC. It translates to CASSLMGGEQYF.

The CDR3 DNA is TGTGCCAGCAGCTTAGGGGCGAGACAGGGTGCTTTCTTT. This codes for CASSLGARQGAFF. The rearrangement joins TRBV7-9 to TRBJ1-1, with 7 nucleotides matching TRBD1. V gave up 1 base and J gave up 11 bases; unmatched junction bases: 7. There are 13 residues in the CDR3. Germline-derived CDR1 and CDR2 are SEHNR and FQNEAQ (reference sequence).

The chain couples TRBV2 to TRBJ2-7; the match to TRBD2 covers 10 bases. This CDR3 contains 15 residues. Trimming took 3 bases from V and 2 from J; bases not matched to a gene: 4. From germline, CDR1 is SNHLY and CDR2 FYNNEI. The CDR3 DNA reads TGTGCCAGCAGTGATAACCTAGCGGGGGCCTACGAGCAGTACTTC. This encodes CASSDNLAGAYEQYF.

There are many counts of this clonotype. J is TRBJ2-6 and V is TRBV2; 8 nucleotides match TRBD2. V shed 0 bases and J 0 bases; nucleotides not matched to a gene: 10. The V gene's germline CDR1 is SNHLY and CDR2 FYNNEI. This CDR3 region has 20 residues. The CDR3 region has the DNA TGTGCCAGCAGTGAAGCGGAGTGGGTAGCGGGGAGCTCTGGGGCCAACGTCCTGACTTTC. Protein product: CASSEAEWVAGSSGANVLTF.

The V call is TRBV19, the J call TRBJ1-2; 9 positions agree with TRBD1. This CDR3 contains 13 residues. Germline CDR1 and CDR2: LNHDA and SQIVND (reference sequence). The J segment lost 5 bases and the V segment lost 7 bases, leaving 5 bases of the junction unmatched. Here the CDR3 reads CASNRDRVYGYTF. The CDR3 DNA sequence: TGTGCCAGTAACCGGGACAGGGTATATGGCTACACCTTC. Complete variable domain (other parts from reference TRBV19 and TRBJ1-2): DGGITQSPKYLFRKEGQNVTLSCEQNLNHDAMYWYRQDPGQGLRLIYYSQIVNDFQKGDIAEGYSVSREKKESFPLTVTSAQKNPTAFYLCASNRDRVYGYTFGSGTRLTVV.

This clonotype has a handful of counts. This rearrangement joins TRBV27 to TRBJ1-1; D perhaps matches TRBD1 (5 bases). CDR1 is MNHEY and CDR2 is SMNVEV in the germline V gene (reference sequence). Trimming took off 1 base at V and 1 base at J, with 7 bases between the two ends. The length of the CDR3 is 14 residues. The CDR3 spells CASSLLQANTEAFF. The CDR3 DNA sequence: TGTGCCAGCAGTTTATTACAGGCGAACACTGAAGCTTTCTTT.

This clonotype was seen repeatedly, ten times or more. This chain connects TRBV10-3 to TRBJ2-1; 10 nucleotides agree with TRBD2. The CDR3 is 15 amino acids. The germline V gene has CDR1 ENHRY and CDR2 SYGVKD. V gave up 3 bases and J gave up 6 bases; unmatched junction bases: 5. The CDR3 is CAISETSGNFNEQFF. CDR3 bases: TGTGCCATCAGTGAAACTAGCGGGAATTTCAATGAGCAGTTCTTC.

The chain has TRBV29-1 and TRBJ2-5, with unresolved D. The ends were cut back, 4 bases at V and 5 bases at J, with 20 bases in the middle. The CDR3 sequence is 15 residues long. CDR1 and CDR2 (germline): SQVTM, ANQGSEA. CDR3 residues: CSVAPPPPALETQYF. CDR3 nucleotides: TGCAGCGTTGCTCCCCCCCCCCCAGCTCTGGAGACCCAGTACTTC.

The chain couples TRBV9 to TRBJ1-1; 9 nucleotides align to TRBD1. Germline V lookup: CDR1 SGDLS, CDR2 YYNGEE. This CDR3 is 14 amino acids long. V gave up 3 bases and J gave up 5 bases; unmatched junction bases: 5. CDR3 sequence: CASSDRDRETEAFF. CDR3 sequence (DNA): TGTGCCAGCAGCGACCGGGACAGGGAGACTGAAGCTTTCTTT.

This clonotype was seen ten or more times. V is TRBV13 and J is TRBJ2-7; no definite D call. This CDR3 region has 12 residues. Trimming left V 4 bases short and J 5 bases short, with 9 bases between. In germline, CDR1 is PRHDT, CDR2 FYEKMQ (reference sequence). CDR3 loop: CASSSYSDEQYF. The CDR3 DNA sequence: TGTGCCAGCAGCTCCTATTCCGACGAGCAGTACTTC.